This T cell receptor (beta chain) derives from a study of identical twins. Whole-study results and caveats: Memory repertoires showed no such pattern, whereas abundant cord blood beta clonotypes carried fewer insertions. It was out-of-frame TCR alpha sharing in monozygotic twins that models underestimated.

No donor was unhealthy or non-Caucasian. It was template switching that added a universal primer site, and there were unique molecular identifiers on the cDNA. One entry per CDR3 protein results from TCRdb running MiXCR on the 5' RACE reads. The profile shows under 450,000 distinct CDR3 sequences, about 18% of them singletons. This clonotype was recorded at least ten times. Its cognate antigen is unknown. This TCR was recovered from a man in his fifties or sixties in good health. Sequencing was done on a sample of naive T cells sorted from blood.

In DNA form, the CDR3 reads TGCAGTGCCAGGGAGACCCATGAAAAACTGTTTTTT. Translated: CSARETHEKLFF. V is TRBV20-1 and J is TRBJ1-4, with D perhaps matching TRBD1 (5 bases). This CDR3 comprises 12 residues. Trimming took 6 bases from V and 6 from J, leaving 11 bases between them. Germline V gene sequence: CDR1 DFQATT, CDR2 SNEGSKA (reference sequence).